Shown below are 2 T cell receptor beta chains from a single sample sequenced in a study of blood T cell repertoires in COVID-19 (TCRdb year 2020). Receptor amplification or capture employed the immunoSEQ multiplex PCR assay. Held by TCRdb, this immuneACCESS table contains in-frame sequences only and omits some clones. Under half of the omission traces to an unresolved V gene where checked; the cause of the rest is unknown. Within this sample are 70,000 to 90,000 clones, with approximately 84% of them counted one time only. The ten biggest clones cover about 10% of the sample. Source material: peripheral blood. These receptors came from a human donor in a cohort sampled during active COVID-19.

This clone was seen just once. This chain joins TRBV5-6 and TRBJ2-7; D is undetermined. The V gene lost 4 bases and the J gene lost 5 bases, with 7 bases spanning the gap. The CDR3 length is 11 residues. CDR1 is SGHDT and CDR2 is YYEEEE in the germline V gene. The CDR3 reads CASSQNHEQYF. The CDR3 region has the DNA TGTGCCAGCAGCCAAAATCACGAGCAGTACTTC.

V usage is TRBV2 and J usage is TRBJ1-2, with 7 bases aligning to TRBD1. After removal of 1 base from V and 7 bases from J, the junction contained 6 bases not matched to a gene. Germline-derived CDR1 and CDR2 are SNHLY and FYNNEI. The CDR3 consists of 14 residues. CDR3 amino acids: CASSEEVGGAGYTF. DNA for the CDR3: TGTGCCAGCAGTGAAGAGGTAGGGGGCGCTGGCTACACCTTC. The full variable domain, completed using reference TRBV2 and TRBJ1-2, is EPEVTQTPSHQVTQMGQEVILRCVPISNHLYFYWYRQILGQKVEFLVSFYNNEISEKSEIFDDQFSVERPDGSNFTLKIRSTKLEDSAMYFCASSEEVGGAGYTFGSGTRLTVV.